The 21 T cell receptor beta chains below come from one sample, sequenced in a study of blood T cell repertoires in COVID-19. Measured with immunoSEQ multiplex PCR; TCRdb has only the in-frame clones, and not every one. This table holds 180,000 or so clones, around 83% found once. Sequencing was performed on peripheral blood. These receptors were taken from a man aged 18 to 35 with acute or convalescent COVID-19.

V and J are TRBV6-4 and TRBJ2-1; 11 bases are shared with TRBD2. The CDR3 extends over 14 amino acids. The V gene end was trimmed by 7 bases and the J gene end by 5 bases; junction bases not matched to a gene: 4. CDR1 MRHNA and CDR2 SNTAGT come from the germline V gene. As DNA, the CDR3 is TGTGCCAGCAAGCCTAGCGGGGGGCACAATGAGCAGTTCTTC. Protein product: CASKPSGGHNEQFF.

This clone appeared a few times. The genes are TRBV19 and TRBJ1-6, with 9 bases lining up with TRBD1. V was clipped by 7 bases and J by 7 bases; unmatched bases: 8. This CDR3 contains 15 residues. Germline CDR1 is LNHDA and CDR2 is SQIVND (reference sequence). The CDR3 here is CASKPQGAQNSPLHF. The CDR3 nucleotides read TGTGCCAGTAAACCACAGGGGGCGCAGAATTCACCCCTCCACTTT.

Notes on this clone: This CDR3 is also generated by other DNA sequences in the sample. The chain employs TRBV19 and TRBJ2-3, with D possibly being TRBD1 (6 bases). This CDR3 comprises 12 residues. Between the trimmed V and J ends, which lost 4 bases and 5 bases, there was a span of 7 bases. CDR1 and CDR2 (germline): LNHDA, SQIVND (reference sequence). The CDR3 spells CASSSRGDTQYF. In DNA, the CDR3 is TGTGCCAGTAGTAGCAGGGGAGATACGCAGTATTTT.

J is TRBJ2-1 and V is TRBV11-2, with D perhaps matching TRBD1 (6 bases). In germline, CDR1 is SGHAT, CDR2 FQNNGV. Trimming removed 1 base at V and 8 bases at J, with 12 bases between. CDR3 length: 14 residues. The CDR3: CASSLVQGVHEQFF. In DNA form, the CDR3 reads TGTGCCAGCAGCTTAGTACAGGGCGTTCATGAGCAGTTCTTC.

The chain links TRBV28 to TRBJ2-7; 8 bases fit TRBD1. This CDR3 spans 14 amino acids. Trimming took 5 bases from V and 2 from J; bases not matched to a gene: 5. The germline gives CDR1 MDHEN, CDR2 SYDVKM. CDR3 in amino acids: CASSDRTGPYEQYF. CDR3 in DNA: TGTGCCAGCAGTGATCGGACAGGGCCCTACGAGCAGTACTTC.

This clone was detected a few times. This chain connects TRBV25-1 to TRBJ1-4; 9 bases map to TRBD1. The germline CDR1 and CDR2 sequences are MGHDK and SYGVNS. This CDR3 region has 15 residues. Unmatched junction bases numbered 5, after V lost 3 bases and J lost 6 bases. The DNA for the CDR3 is TGTGCCAGCAGTGACTACAGGGGGCTGGATGAAAAACTGTTTTTT. Amino acid sequence: CASSDYRGLDEKLFF.

The chain carries TRBV3-1 (or the pseudogene TRBV3-2) and TRBJ1-1; the D is unclear. The V gene's germline CDR1 is LGHDT and CDR2 YNNKEL (reference sequence). The CDR3 contains 13 residues. Between the trimmed V and J ends, which lost 4 bases and 5 bases, there was a span of 11 bases. For the CDR3, the DNA is TGTGCCAGCAGCCCAACTAGAGGGACTGAAGCTTTCTTT. Its translation: CASSPTRGTEAFF.

CDR3 sequence (DNA): TGTGCCACCATGGGGGGGGTCTCCTACAATGAGCAGTTCTTC. This sequence encodes CATMGGVSYNEQFF. The rearrangement uses TRBV19 and TRBJ2-1, with TRBD2 matching 7 bases. V gave up 10 bases and J gave up 0 bases; unmatched junction bases: 6. This CDR3 region has 14 residues. Germline CDR1 is LNHDA and CDR2 is SQIVND (reference sequence). The full variable domain, in which reference TRBV19 and TRBJ2-1 provide the parts outside the CDR3, is DGGITQSPKYLFRKEGQNVTLSCEQNLNHDAMYWYRQDPGQGLRLIYYSQIVNDFQKGDIAEGYSVSREKKESFPLTVTSAQKNPTAFYLCATMGGVSYNEQFFGPGTRLTVL.

This rearrangement joins TRBV30 to TRBJ1-1, with TRBD1 matching 7 bases. The V segment lost 4 bases and the J segment 2 bases; nucleotides outside the gene matches: 7. The CDR3 is 14 residues long. In germline, CDR1 is GTSNPN, CDR2 SVGIG (reference sequence). For the CDR3, the DNA is TGTGCCTGGACCTCAGACAGGGTAAACACTGAAGCTTTCTTT. This sequence encodes CAWTSDRVNTEAFF.

In DNA form, the CDR3 reads TGCGCCAGCAGCCCAACCCCCCTTGAGAGCTCCTACGAGCAGTACTTC. Translating it yields CASSPTPLESSYEQYF. The V call is TRBV4-1, the J call TRBJ2-7; no definite D call. Trimming pared 4 bases from V and 0 bases from J, leaving 16 bases between. This CDR3 region has 16 residues. In germline, CDR1 is MGHRA, CDR2 YSYEKL.

The gene calls are TRBV30 and TRBJ2-7, with TRBD1 matching over 9 bases. J lost 5 bases, V lost 2 bases, and 4 bases had no gene match. Looked up from germline, CDR1 is GTSNPN and CDR2 is SVGIG (reference sequence). This CDR3 spans 13 amino acids. In nucleotides, the CDR3 is TGTGCCTGGAGTAGGGACAGGGTCCACGAGCAGTACTTC. Its protein product is CAWSRDRVHEQYF.

The chain uses TRBV6-5 and TRBJ1-3; D remains unclear. Per germline, CDR1 MNHEY and CDR2 SVGAGI. Trimming took off 3 bases at V and 3 bases at J, with 12 bases between the two ends. This CDR3 region has 15 residues. CDR3 sequence reads: CASSYGSGDGNTIYF. In DNA form, the CDR3 reads TGTGCCAGCAGTTATGGATCCGGGGATGGAAACACCATATATTTT.

This clone was observed a single time. The chain combines TRBV5-4 with TRBJ1-1; possibly TRBD1 for D (6 bases). Germline V gene lookup returns CDR1 SGHNT and CDR2 YYREEE (reference sequence). CDR3 size: 13 residues. Trimming cost V 5 bases and J 5 bases, with 13 bases left between them. The CDR3 loop is CASRATGSTEAFF. CDR3 bases: TGTGCCAGCAGGGCTACAGGGTCAACTGAAGCTTTCTTT.

CDR3 sequence: CASRQGTGTQYF. The CDR3 DNA follows: TGTGCCAGTCGACAGGGGACTGGGACCCAGTACTTC. The rearrangement joins TRBV12-3 or TRBV12-4 to TRBJ2-5, with 8 nucleotides matching TRBD1. The CDR3 contains 12 residues. V lost 9 bases and J lost 7; bases outside the gene matches: 7.

The rearrangement links TRBV21-1 to TRBJ2-2; the D call in the table, TRBD1, was not verified against the DNA. TRBV21-1 is a pseudogene segment. The CDR3 extends over 16 amino acids. In DNA, the CDR3 is TGTGCCAGCATCCAACCGGGACAACGGGACACCGGGGAGCTGTTTTTT. This translates into CASIQPGQRDTGELFF.

This clone was found once. The chain couples TRBV9 to TRBJ2-1; TRBD2 is a possible D gene (6 bases). The CDR3 totals 15 residues. Germline CDR1 reads SGDLS; CDR2 reads YYNGEE. Between the trimmed V and J ends, which lost 3 bases and 7 bases, there was a span of 17 bases. The CDR3 nucleotides read TGTGCCAGCAGCGCCACGACTAGTTCGGTAAATGAGCAGTTCTTC. It specifies CASSATTSSVNEQFF. Filled out from reference TRBV9 and TRBJ2-1, the complete variable domain reads DSGVTQTPKHLITATGQRVTLRCSPRSGDLSVYWYQQSLDQGLQFLIQYYNGEERAKGNILERFSAQQFPDLHSELNLSSLELGDSALYFCASSATTSSVNEQFFGPGTRLTVL.

The DNA of the CDR3 is TGCGCCAGCAGCCCCACAGGGAATGGCTACACCTTC. Translating gives CASSPTGNGYTF. This chain connects TRBV4-1 to TRBJ1-2, with D possibly matching TRBD1 (6 bases). Germline values: CDR1 MGHRA, CDR2 YSYEKL. The ends were cut back, 4 bases at V and 6 bases at J, with 9 bases in the middle. The CDR3 is 12 amino acids.

The table lists this clone with a count of one. J is TRBJ1-2 and V is TRBV7-9; TRBD1 matches 11 bases. Per the germline V gene, CDR1 is SEHNR and CDR2 is FQNEAQ (reference sequence). This CDR3 has 16 amino acids. The V and J ends lost 2 bases and 6 bases, in that order; junction bases with no gene match: 8. The DNA for the CDR3 is TGTGCCAGCAGCTTAACCGGCCCGGGACAGGGGGATGGCTACACCTTC. Protein sequence: CASSLTGPGQGDGYTF.

The chain has TRBV19 and TRBJ1-5, with D hard to call. The germline V gene encodes CDR1 LNHDA and CDR2 SQIVND (reference sequence). This CDR3 comprises 12 residues. Deletions cut 2 bases from V and 4 bases from J, with 3 bases between. The CDR3 spells CASSITNQPQHF. The CDR3 region has the DNA TGTGCCAGTAGTATAACAAATCAGCCCCAGCATTTT.

This clone occurred once. J is TRBJ2-7 and V is TRBV19; possible D gene TRBD2, 5 bases. Germline-derived CDR1 and CDR2 are LNHDA and SQIVND (reference sequence). The V gene lost 5 bases and the J gene lost 7 bases, with 18 bases spanning the gap. The CDR3 consists of 14 residues. CDR3 sequence (DNA): TGTGCCAGTAGTTTGGGCCCCAACGGCGGGGAGCAGTACTTC. Its translation is CASSLGPNGGEQYF.

In this sample, this clone turned up once. The chain employs TRBV6-2 or TRBV6-3 and TRBJ2-7; TRBD2 matches at 9 bases. Losses at the gene ends were 2 bases for V and 2 bases for J; bases not matched to a gene: 1. The CDR3 has 14 amino acids. Germline lookup yields CDR1 MNHEY and CDR2 SVGEGT. Written as DNA, the CDR3 is TGTGCCAGCAGTTACAGCGGGGGGACCTACGAGCAGTACGTC. This translates into CASSYSGGTYEQYV.